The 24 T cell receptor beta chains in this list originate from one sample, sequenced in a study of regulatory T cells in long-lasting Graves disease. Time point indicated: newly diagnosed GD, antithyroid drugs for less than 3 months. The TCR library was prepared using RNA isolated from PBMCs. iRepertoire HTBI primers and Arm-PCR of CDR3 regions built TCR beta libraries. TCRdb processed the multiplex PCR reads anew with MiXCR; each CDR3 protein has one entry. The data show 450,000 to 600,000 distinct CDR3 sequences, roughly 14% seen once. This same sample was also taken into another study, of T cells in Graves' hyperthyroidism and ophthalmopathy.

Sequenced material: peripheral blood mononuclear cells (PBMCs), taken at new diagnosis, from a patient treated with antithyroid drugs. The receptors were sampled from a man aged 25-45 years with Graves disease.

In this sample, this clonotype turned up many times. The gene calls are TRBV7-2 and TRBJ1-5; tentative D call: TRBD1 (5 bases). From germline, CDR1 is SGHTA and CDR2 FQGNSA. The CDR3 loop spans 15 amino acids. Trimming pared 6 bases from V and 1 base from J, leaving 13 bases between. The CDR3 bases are TGTGCCAGCAGTTTTGGGGGGGGAAGCAATCAGCCCCAGCATTTT. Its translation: CASSFGGGSNQPQHF.

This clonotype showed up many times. CDR3 DNA sequence: TGTGCCAGCAGTTTTTTAACCGTCGGCGACGAGCAGTACTTC. Translated: CASSFLTVGDEQYF. The chain recombines TRBV12-3 or TRBV12-4 with TRBJ2-7; D gene unclear. The CDR3 has 14 amino acids. The ends were cut back, 3 bases at V and 5 bases at J, with 14 bases in the middle.

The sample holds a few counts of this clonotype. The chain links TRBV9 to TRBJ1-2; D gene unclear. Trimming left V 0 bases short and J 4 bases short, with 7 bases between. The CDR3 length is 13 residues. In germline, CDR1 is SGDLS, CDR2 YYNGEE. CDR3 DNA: TGTGCCAGCAGCGTAGATGAAGGCTATGGCTACACCTTC. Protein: CASSVDEGYGYTF.

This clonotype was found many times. The CDR3 DNA sequence: TGTGCCAGCAGCCCACGACTAGGGGGGATCGATACGCAGTATTTT. Protein: CASSPRLGGIDTQYF. The rearrangement uses TRBV6-2 or TRBV6-3 and TRBJ2-3; D may correspond to TRBD1 or TRBD2 (6 bases each). Germline V lookup: CDR1 MNHEY, CDR2 SVGEGT. The CDR3 extends over 15 amino acids. Trimming left V 6 bases short and J 6 bases short, with 19 bases between.

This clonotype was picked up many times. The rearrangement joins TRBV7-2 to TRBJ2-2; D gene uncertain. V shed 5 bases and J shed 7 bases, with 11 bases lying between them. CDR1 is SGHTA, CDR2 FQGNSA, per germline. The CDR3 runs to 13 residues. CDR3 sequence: CASSPANYGELFF. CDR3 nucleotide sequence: TGTGCCAGCAGCCCGGCAAACTACGGGGAGCTGTTTTTT.

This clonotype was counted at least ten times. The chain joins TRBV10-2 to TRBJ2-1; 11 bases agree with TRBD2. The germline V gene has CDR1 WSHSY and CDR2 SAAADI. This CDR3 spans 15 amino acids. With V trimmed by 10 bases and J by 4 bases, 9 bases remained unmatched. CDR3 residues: CATIAGGPAYNEQFF. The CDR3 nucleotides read TGCGCCACCATAGCGGGAGGGCCCGCATACAATGAGCAGTTCTTC.

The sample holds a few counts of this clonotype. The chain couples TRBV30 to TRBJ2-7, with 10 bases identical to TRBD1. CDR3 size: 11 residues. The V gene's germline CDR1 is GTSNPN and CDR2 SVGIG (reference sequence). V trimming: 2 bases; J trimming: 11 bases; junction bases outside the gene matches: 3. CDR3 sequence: CAWSRGQGEYF. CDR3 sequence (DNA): TGTGCCTGGAGTCGAGGACAGGGGGAGTACTTC.

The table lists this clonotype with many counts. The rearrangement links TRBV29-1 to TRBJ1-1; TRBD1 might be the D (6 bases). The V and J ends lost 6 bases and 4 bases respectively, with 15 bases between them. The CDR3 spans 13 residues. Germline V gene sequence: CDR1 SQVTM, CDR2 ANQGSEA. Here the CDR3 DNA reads TGCAGCGTCGCCCGAGGGGGGAGCACTGAAGCTTTCTTT. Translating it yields CSVARGGSTEAFF.

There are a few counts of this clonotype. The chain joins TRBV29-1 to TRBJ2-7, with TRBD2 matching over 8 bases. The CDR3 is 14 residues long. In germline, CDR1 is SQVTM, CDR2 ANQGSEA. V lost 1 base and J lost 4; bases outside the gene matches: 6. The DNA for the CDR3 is TGCAGCGTTGAAGCCCCATCGGGAGGGTACGAGCAGTACTTC. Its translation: CSVEAPSGGYEQYF.

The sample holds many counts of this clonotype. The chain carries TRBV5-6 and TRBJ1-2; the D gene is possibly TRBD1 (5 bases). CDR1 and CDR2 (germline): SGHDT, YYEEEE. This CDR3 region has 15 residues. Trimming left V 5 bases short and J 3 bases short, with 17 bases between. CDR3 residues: CASRAPGGVDYGYTF. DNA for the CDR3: TGTGCCAGCAGGGCCCCCGGGGGAGTGGACTATGGCTACACCTTC.

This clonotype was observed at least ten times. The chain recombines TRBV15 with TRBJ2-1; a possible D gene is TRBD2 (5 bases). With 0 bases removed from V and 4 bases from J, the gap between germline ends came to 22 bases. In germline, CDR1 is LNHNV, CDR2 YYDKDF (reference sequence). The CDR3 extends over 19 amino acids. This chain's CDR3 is CATSRDPPHLEDFYNEQFF. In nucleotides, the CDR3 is TGTGCCACCAGCAGAGACCCCCCTCATTTGGAGGACTTTTACAATGAGCAGTTCTTC.

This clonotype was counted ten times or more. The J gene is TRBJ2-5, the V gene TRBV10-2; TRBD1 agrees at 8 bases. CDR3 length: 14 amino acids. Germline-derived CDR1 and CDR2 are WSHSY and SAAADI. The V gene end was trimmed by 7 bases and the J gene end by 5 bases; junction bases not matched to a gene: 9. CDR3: CASIGTGVMETQYF. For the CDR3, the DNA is TGCGCCAGCATAGGGACAGGTGTAATGGAGACCCAGTACTTC.

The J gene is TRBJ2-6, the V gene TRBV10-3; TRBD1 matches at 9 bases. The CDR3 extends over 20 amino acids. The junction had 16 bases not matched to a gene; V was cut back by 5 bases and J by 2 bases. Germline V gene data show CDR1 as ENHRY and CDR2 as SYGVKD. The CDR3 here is CAISRGLWGQGRAGANVLTF. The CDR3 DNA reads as TGTGCCATCAGTCGAGGACTATGGGGACAGGGACGGGCTGGGGCCAACGTCCTGACTTTC.

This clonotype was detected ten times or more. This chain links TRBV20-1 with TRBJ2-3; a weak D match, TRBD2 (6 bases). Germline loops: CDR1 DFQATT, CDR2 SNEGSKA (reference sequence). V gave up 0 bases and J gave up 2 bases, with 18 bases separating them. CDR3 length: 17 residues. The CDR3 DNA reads TGCAGTGCTAGAGATCCTACGGCGGGACGGGACACAGATACGCAGTATTTT. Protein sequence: CSARDPTAGRDTDTQYF.

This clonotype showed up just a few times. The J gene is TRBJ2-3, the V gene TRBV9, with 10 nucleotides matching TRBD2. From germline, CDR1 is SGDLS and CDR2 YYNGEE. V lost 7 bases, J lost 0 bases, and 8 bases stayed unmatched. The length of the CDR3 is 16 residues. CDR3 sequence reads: CASGNSGRTSTDTQYF. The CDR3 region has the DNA TGTGCCAGCGGAAATAGCGGGAGGACTAGCACAGATACGCAGTATTTT.

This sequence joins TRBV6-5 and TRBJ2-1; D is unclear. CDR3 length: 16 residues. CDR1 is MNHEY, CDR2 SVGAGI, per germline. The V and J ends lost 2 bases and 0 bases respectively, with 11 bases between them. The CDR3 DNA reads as TGTGCCAGCAGTTACGGCTTGGCGAGCTCCTACAATGAGCAGTTCTTC. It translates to CASSYGLASSYNEQFF.

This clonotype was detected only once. The CDR3 protein is CASSASVSRSYNEQFF. CDR3 DNA sequence: TGTGCCAGCAGCGCGTCGGTCTCCCGCTCCTACAATGAGCAGTTCTTC. The chain employs TRBV7-8 and TRBJ2-1; D remains unclear. Looked up from germline, CDR1 is SGHVS and CDR2 is FQNEAQ. Trimming shortened V by 5 bases and J by 0 bases, and 14 bases separated the two germline ends. CDR3 length: 16 residues.

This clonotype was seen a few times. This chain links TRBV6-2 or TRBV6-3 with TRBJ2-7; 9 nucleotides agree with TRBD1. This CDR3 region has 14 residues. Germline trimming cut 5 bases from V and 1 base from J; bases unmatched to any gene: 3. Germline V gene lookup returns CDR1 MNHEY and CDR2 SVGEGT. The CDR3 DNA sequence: TGTGCCAGCAGTACAGGGGGCCTTTCCTACGAGCAGTACTTC. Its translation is CASSTGGLSYEQYF.

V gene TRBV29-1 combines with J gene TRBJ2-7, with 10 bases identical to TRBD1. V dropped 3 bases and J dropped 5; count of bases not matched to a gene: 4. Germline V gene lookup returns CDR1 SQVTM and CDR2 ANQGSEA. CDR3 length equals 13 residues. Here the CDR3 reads CSVEDRGKDEQYF. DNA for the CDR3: TGCAGCGTTGAGGACAGGGGGAAGGACGAGCAGTACTTC.

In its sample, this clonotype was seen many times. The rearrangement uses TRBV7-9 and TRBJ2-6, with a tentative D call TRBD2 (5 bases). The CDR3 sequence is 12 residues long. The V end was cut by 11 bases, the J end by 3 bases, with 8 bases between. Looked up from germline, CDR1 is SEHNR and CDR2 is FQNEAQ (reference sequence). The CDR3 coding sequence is TGTGCCGCCCGGGGTGGGGCCAACGTCCTGACTTTC. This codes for CAARGGANVLTF.

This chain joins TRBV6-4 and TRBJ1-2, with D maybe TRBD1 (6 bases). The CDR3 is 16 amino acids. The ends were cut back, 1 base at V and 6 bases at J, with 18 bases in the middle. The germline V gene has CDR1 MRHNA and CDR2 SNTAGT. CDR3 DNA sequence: TGTGCCAGCAGTGACTTGAGCAGGGCGGCAGGGGATGGCTACACCTTC. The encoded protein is CASSDLSRAAGDGYTF.

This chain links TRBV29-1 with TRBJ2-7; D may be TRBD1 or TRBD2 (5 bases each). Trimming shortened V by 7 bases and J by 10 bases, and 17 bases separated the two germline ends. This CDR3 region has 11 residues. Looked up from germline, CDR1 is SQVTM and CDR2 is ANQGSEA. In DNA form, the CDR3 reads TGCAGCGGAGGGACGGGTTTCGACCAGTACTTC. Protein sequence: CSGGTGFDQYF.

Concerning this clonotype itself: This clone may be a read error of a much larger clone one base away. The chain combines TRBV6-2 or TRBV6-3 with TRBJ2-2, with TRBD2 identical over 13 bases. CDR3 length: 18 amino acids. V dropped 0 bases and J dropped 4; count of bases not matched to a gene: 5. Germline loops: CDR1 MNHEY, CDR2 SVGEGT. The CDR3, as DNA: TGTGCCAGCAGTTACTCAGGACTAGCGGGAGATGTCACCGGGGAGCTGTTTTTT. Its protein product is CASSYSGLAGDVTGELFF.

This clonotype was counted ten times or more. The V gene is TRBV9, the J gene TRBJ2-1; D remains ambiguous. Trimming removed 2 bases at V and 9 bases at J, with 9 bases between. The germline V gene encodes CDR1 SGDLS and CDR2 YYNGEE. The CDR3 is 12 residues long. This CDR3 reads CASSVEMGEQFF. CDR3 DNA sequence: TGTGCCAGCAGCGTGGAGATGGGTGAGCAGTTCTTC.